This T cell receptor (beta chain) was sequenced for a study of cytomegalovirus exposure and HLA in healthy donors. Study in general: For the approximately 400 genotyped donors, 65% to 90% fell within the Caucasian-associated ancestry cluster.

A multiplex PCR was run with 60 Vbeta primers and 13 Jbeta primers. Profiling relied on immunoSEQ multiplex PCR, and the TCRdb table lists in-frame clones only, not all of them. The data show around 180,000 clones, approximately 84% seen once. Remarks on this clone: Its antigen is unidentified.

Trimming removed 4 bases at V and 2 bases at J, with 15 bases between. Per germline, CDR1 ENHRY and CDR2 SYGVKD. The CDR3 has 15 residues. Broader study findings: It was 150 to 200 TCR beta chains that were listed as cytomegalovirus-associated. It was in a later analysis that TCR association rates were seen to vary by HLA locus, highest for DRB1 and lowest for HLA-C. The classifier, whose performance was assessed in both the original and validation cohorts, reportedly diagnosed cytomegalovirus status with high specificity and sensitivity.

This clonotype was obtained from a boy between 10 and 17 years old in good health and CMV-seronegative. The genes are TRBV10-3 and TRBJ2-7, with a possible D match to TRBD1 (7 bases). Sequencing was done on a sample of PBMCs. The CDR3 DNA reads TGTGCCATCAGTGGGGGCGGGGACAGAACCTACGAGCAGTACTTC. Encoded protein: CAISGGGDRTYEQYF.